The 29 T cell receptor beta chains in this list originate from one sample, sequenced in a study of shared clonotypes between healthy human individuals. Assay used: immunoSEQ multiplex PCR; TCRdb lists only in-frame clones, some missing. The data show 2 million to 3 million clones, approximately 90% seen once. Sequences were obtained from naive CD4+ T cells sorted from blood. Subset indicated: CD45RA+ positively selected. The receptors were sampled from a man aged 18 to 35 in good health.

The chain combines TRBV6-1 with TRBJ1-4, with D hard to call. The CDR3 is 16 residues long. In germline, CDR1 is MNHNS, CDR2 SASEGT. Trimming pared 1 base from V and 10 bases from J, leaving 19 bases between. The CDR3 reads CASSEGWQEWLGKLFF. CDR3 DNA sequence: TGTGCCAGCAGTGAAGGTTGGCAAGAATGGCTTGGAAAACTGTTTTTT.

V and J are TRBV6-1 and TRBJ2-4; D ambiguous. Germline lookup yields CDR1 MNHNS and CDR2 SASEGT. Trimming cost V 3 bases and J 10 bases, with 10 bases left between them. CDR3 length equals 12 residues. CDR3 bases: TGTGCCAGCAGTGAGTCTAGGTATATTCAGTACTTC. The encoded protein is CASSESRYIQYF.

In this sample, this clone turned up a few times. This sequence joins TRBV7-9 and TRBJ1-2; D is perhaps TRBD1 (6 bases). The CDR3 has 14 amino acids. Germline CDR1 is SEHNR and CDR2 is FQNEAQ (reference sequence). V was cut by 0 bases and J by 4 bases, with 9 bases left in between. As DNA, the CDR3 is TGTGCCAGCAGCTTAGCTCAGGGGAGCTATGGCTACACCTTC. It translates to CASSLAQGSYGYTF.

For this clone: Additional DNA sequences in this sample encode the identical CDR3. V gene TRBV5-1 combines with J gene TRBJ1-4; a weak D match, TRBD1 (5 bases). The CDR3 has 15 amino acids. The germline V gene encodes CDR1 SGHRS and CDR2 YFSETQ. The V gene lost 0 bases and the J gene lost 3 bases, with 9 bases spanning the gap. In DNA, the CDR3 is TGCGCCAGCAGCTTGGCTGGGGACCCTAATGAAAAACTGTTTTTT. As protein: CASSLAGDPNEKLFF.

This clone has more than one count but fewer than ten. CDR3 in amino acids: CAPGGSHNSPLHF. Here the CDR3 DNA reads TGTGCCCCGGGGGGTTCGCATAATTCACCCCTCCACTTT. This chain connects TRBV10-3 to TRBJ1-6; D perhaps matches TRBD1 (5 bases). Germline V gene data show CDR1 as ENHRY and CDR2 as SYGVKD. This CDR3 region has 13 residues. V was trimmed by 11 bases and J by 5 bases, leaving 13 bases between them.

The chain uses TRBV15 and TRBJ2-7; D gene uncertain. This CDR3 is built from 14 residues. Germline V lookup: CDR1 LNHNV, CDR2 YYDKDF (reference sequence). The V gene lost 5 bases and the J gene lost 5 bases, with 16 bases spanning the gap. As DNA, the CDR3 is TGTGCCACCAGCTCTTATCCAGGTTCCCACGAGCAGTACTTC. Translating it yields CATSSYPGSHEQYF.

J is TRBJ1-6 and V is TRBV5-1; D not resolved. Germline V lookup: CDR1 SGHRS, CDR2 YFSETQ. V lost 0 bases and J 8 bases, leaving 12 bases between the germline ends. The CDR3 contains 15 residues. CDR3 region: CASSLAAEGYSPLHF. For the CDR3, the DNA is TGCGCCAGCAGCTTGGCGGCAGAAGGGTATTCACCCCTCCACTTT.

The chain links TRBV5-4 to TRBJ2-3; D might be TRBD1 (6 bases). Germline-derived CDR1 and CDR2 are SGHNT and YYREEE (reference sequence). The V and J ends lost 0 bases and 5 bases respectively, with 10 bases between them. The CDR3 contains 14 residues. In DNA, the CDR3 is TGTGCCAGCAGCTTGGCAGGGGCCGGAGATACGCAGTATTTT. Amino acid sequence: CASSLAGAGDTQYF.

Of note for this clone: The same CDR3 is also encoded by other DNA sequences in this sample. V gene TRBV19 combines with J gene TRBJ1-1, with D uncertain. V dropped 5 bases and J dropped 5 bases, with 12 bases sitting between them. From germline, CDR1 is LNHDA and CDR2 SQIVND (reference sequence). This CDR3 comprises 13 residues. CDR3 protein: CASSSQRGTEAFF. DNA of the CDR3: TGTGCCAGTAGTTCACAGCGAGGGACTGAAGCTTTCTTT.

The V gene is TRBV18, the J gene TRBJ2-4; D is ambiguous. This CDR3 region has 16 residues. Between the trimmed V and J ends, which lost 3 bases and 0 bases, there was a span of 12 bases. Germline V gene data show CDR1 as KGHSH and CDR2 as LQKENI. The CDR3 is CASSPVPPLAKNIQYF. CDR3 bases: TGTGCCAGCTCACCGGTCCCCCCACTAGCCAAAAACATTCAGTACTTC.

The chain joins TRBV25-1 to TRBJ2-1; D tentatively reads TRBD1 or TRBD2 (5 bases each). CDR1 and CDR2 (germline): MGHDK, SYGVNS. This CDR3 is 15 amino acids long. Trimming pared 5 bases from V and 1 base from J, leaving 12 bases between. In nucleotides, the CDR3 is TGTGCCAGCAGTCATCCGGGACGGTCCTACAATGAGCAGTTCTTC. Amino acid sequence: CASSHPGRSYNEQFF.

For this clone: Other DNA sequences in the same sample also yield this CDR3. The V call is TRBV6-1, the J call TRBJ2-7; perhaps TRBD1 as D (5 bases). Between the trimmed V and J ends, which lost 1 base and 3 bases, there was a span of 7 bases. In germline, CDR1 is MNHNS, CDR2 SASEGT. The CDR3 has 13 residues. DNA for the CDR3: TGTGCCAGCAGTGAAGTCAGGGACTACGAGCAGTACTTC. This gives the protein CASSEVRDYEQYF.

J is TRBJ2-1 and V is TRBV5-6; the match to TRBD2 covers 9 bases. CDR3 size: 15 residues. J lost 5 bases, V lost 1 base, and 4 bases had no gene match. CDR1 SGHDT and CDR2 YYEEEE come from the germline V gene. The CDR3 loop reads CASSLPTSGNNEQFF. The CDR3 DNA follows: TGTGCCAGCAGCTTGCCGACTAGCGGAAACAATGAGCAGTTCTTC.

This sequence joins TRBV18 and TRBJ2-7; unclear D gene. The CDR3 is made up of 15 amino acids. Trimming removed 3 bases at V and 0 bases at J, with 12 bases between. CDR1 is KGHSH, CDR2 LQKENI, per germline. The CDR3 here is CASSPGSASSYEQYF. The CDR3 coding sequence is TGTGCCAGCTCACCGGGCTCGGCTAGCTCCTACGAGCAGTACTTC. Drawing the rest from reference TRBV18 and TRBJ2-7, the complete variable domain is NAGVMQNPRHLVRRRGQEARLRCSPMKGHSHVYWYRQLPEEGLKFMVYLQKENIIDESGMPKERFSAEFPKEGPSILRIQQVVRGDSAAYFCASSPGSASSYEQYFGPGTRLTVT.

V usage is TRBV11-3 and J usage is TRBJ2-6; 10 nucleotides line up with TRBD1. The germline V gene encodes CDR1 SGHNT and CDR2 YENEEA. Losses at the gene ends were 8 bases for V and 0 bases for J; bases not matched to a gene: 7. The CDR3 has 17 residues. The CDR3 here is CASEKGDRGSGANVLTF. For the CDR3, the DNA is TGTGCCAGCGAGAAGGGGGACAGGGGCTCTGGGGCCAACGTCCTGACTTTC.

The chain uses TRBV2 and TRBJ1-2; possible D gene TRBD1, 5 bases. V gave up 5 bases and J gave up 5 bases, with 12 bases separating them. Per germline, CDR1 SNHLY and CDR2 FYNNEI. CDR3 length: 13 amino acids. CDR3 loop: CASSPDTTYGYTF. CDR3 nucleotides: TGTGCCAGCAGTCCGGACACCACTTATGGCTACACCTTC.

The rearrangement uses TRBV5-4 and TRBJ2-3, with D unclear. The CDR3 runs to 16 residues. V dropped 3 bases and J dropped 3 bases, with 17 bases sitting between them. Germline values: CDR1 SGHNT, CDR2 YYREEE (reference sequence). CDR3 in amino acids: CASSSRKVHNTDTQYF. DNA of the CDR3: TGTGCCAGCAGCTCGCGTAAGGTACATAATACAGATACGCAGTATTTT.

CDR3 nucleotides: TGTGCCAGCAGCATGGGACAGGGGGGCATCTATGGCTACACCTTC. Protein product: CASSMGQGGIYGYTF. The chain links TRBV5-4 to TRBJ1-2, with 11 nucleotides matching TRBD1. The CDR3 contains 15 residues. V dropped 4 bases and J dropped 4; count of bases not matched to a gene: 6. Germline V lookup: CDR1 SGHNT, CDR2 YYREEE (reference sequence).

The chain links TRBV7-2 to TRBJ2-1; TRBD2 agrees at 7 bases. The CDR3 has 14 residues. J gave up 7 bases and V 1 base, and 4 bases lay outside the gene matches. The V gene's germline CDR1 is SGHTA and CDR2 FQGNSA. CDR3 coding DNA: TGTGCCAGCAGCTTAGAGGGACTATGGAATGAGCAGTTCTTC. Its translation: CASSLEGLWNEQFF.

The V and J genes are TRBV5-1 and TRBJ2-1; 7 bases line up with TRBD1. Trimming took 5 bases from V and 7 from J; bases not matched to a gene: 9. CDR3 length: 14 residues. Germline values: CDR1 SGHRS, CDR2 YFSETQ. The CDR3 is CASSYRQGSNEQFF. The CDR3 bases are TGCGCCAGCAGTTACAGACAGGGTAGTAATGAGCAGTTCTTC. Looking up the rest from reference TRBV5-1 and TRBJ2-1 gives the full variable domain: KAGVTQTPRYLIKTRGQQVTLSCSPISGHRSVSWYQQTPGQGLQFLFEYFSETQRNKGNFPGRFSGRQFSNSRSEMNVSTLELGDSALYLCASSYRQGSNEQFFGPGTRLTVL.

The J gene is TRBJ1-6, the V gene TRBV6-6, with 7 bases lining up with TRBD1. Germline V gene sequence: CDR1 MNHNY, CDR2 SVGAGI (reference sequence). V was pared by 6 bases and J by 6 bases, with 8 bases of the junction left unmatched. CDR3 size: 15 residues. CDR3 protein: CASSIGQAFNSPLHF. In DNA form, the CDR3 reads TGTGCCAGCAGCATAGGACAGGCCTTTAATTCACCCCTCCACTTT.

This sequence joins TRBV7-2 and TRBJ1-3, with D perhaps TRBD1 (6 bases). CDR1 is SGHTA and CDR2 is FQGNSA in the germline V gene. The CDR3 is 16 residues long. Trimming pared 2 bases from V and 0 bases from J, leaving 11 bases between. The CDR3 region is CASSLSRTVSGNTIYF. For the CDR3, the DNA is TGTGCCAGCAGCTTAAGTCGGACAGTCTCTGGAAACACCATATATTTT.

The chain couples TRBV9 to TRBJ2-7; no clear D. There are 12 residues in the CDR3. The germline V and J ends were trimmed by 3 bases and 4 bases, with 8 bases remaining between them. Germline V gene lookup returns CDR1 SGDLS and CDR2 YYNGEE. Written as DNA, the CDR3 is TGTGCCAGCAGCGCGACGGAGTACGAGCAGTACTTC. It translates to CASSATEYEQYF.

The CDR3 region has the DNA TGTGCCAGCAGGGGGGAGGGATGGGGTACCTACGAGCAGTACTTC. Its translation: CASRGEGWGTYEQYF. V and J are TRBV2 and TRBJ2-7; 7 bases are a match to TRBD2. Trimming cost V 6 bases and J 2 bases; bases outside gene matches: 10. CDR3 length: 15 residues. Germline V gives CDR1 SNHLY, CDR2 FYNNEI.

This chain uses TRBV2 with TRBJ1-5; no clear D. V gave up 5 bases and J gave up 6 bases, with 14 bases separating them. Per the germline V gene, CDR1 is SNHLY and CDR2 is FYNNEI. The length of the CDR3 is 14 residues. The CDR3 DNA reads TGTGCCAGCAGTCGGGCAGAGCTGGGTCAGCCCCAGCATTTT. The encoded protein is CASSRAELGQPQHF.

The gene calls are TRBV7-6 and TRBJ2-1; 7 nucleotides match TRBD2. The CDR3 consists of 16 residues. Looked up from germline, CDR1 is SGHVS and CDR2 is FNYEAQ. V shed 2 bases and J 6 bases; nucleotides not matched to a gene: 10. CDR3 bases: TGTGCCAGCAGCTTACACGGGCTGTCGGGAGGCAATGAGCAGTTCTTC. Its translation is CASSLHGLSGGNEQFF.

The gene calls are TRBV7-2 and TRBJ2-7, with D unclear. Per the germline V gene, CDR1 is SGHTA and CDR2 is FQGNSA. The CDR3 has 14 amino acids. V gave up 5 bases and J gave up 2 bases, with 13 bases separating them. CDR3: CASSHTAGPYEQYF. CDR3 in DNA: TGTGCCAGCAGCCACACTGCTGGCCCCTACGAGCAGTACTTC. Complete variable domain (other parts from reference TRBV7-2 and TRBJ2-7): GAGVSQSPSNKVTEKGKDVELRCDPISGHTALYWYRQSLGQGLEFLIYFQGNSAPDKSGLPSDRFSAERTGGSVSTLTIQRTQQEDSAVYLCASSHTAGPYEQYFGPGTRLTVT.

The J gene is TRBJ2-1, the V gene TRBV27, with D uncertain. This CDR3 spans 9 amino acids. The germline V gene encodes CDR1 MNHEY and CDR2 SMNVEV (reference sequence). The V gene lost 11 bases and the J gene lost 5 bases, with 4 bases spanning the gap. The CDR3 loop reads CAGDNEQFF. CDR3 sequence (DNA): TGTGCCGGCGACAATGAGCAGTTCTTC.

Here the CDR3 reads CASSNDRSINYGYTF. In DNA, the CDR3 is TGCGCCAGCAGTAACGACAGAAGCATAAACTATGGCTACACCTTC. The V and J genes are TRBV10-2 and TRBJ1-2; maybe TRBD1 (5 bases). Germline lookup yields CDR1 WSHSY and CDR2 SAAADI. V lost 5 bases and J 2 bases, leaving 15 bases between the germline ends. The CDR3 covers 15 residues.